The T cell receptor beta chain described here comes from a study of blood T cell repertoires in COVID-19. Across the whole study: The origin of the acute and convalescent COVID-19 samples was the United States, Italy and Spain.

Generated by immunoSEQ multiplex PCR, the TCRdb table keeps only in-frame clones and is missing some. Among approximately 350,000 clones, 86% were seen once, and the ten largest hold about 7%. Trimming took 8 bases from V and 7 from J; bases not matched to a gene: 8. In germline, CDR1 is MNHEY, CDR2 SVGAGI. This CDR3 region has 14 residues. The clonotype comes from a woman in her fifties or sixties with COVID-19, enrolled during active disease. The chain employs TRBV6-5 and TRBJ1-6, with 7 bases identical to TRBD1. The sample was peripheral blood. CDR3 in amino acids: CASRPGQTNSPLHF. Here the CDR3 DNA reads TGTGCCAGCCGACCGGGACAGACAAATTCACCCCTCCACTTT.